The 6 T cell receptor beta chains below all came from one sample that was sequenced in a study of blood T cell repertoires in COVID-19. Only in-frame clones appear in the TCRdb table, and some are missing; sequencing was by immunoSEQ multiplex PCR. The top ten hold about 2% of the sample, which has just over 300,000 clones, approximately 89% seen once. Sequencing was performed on peripheral blood. The receptors here all came from a woman aged 25 to 45 with COVID-19, enrolled during active disease.

V is TRBV3-1 (or the pseudogene TRBV3-2) and J is TRBJ1-3, with D unresolved. This CDR3 comprises 18 residues. Trimming cost V 0 bases and J 1 base, with 16 bases left between them. Germline assignment: CDR1 LGHDT and CDR2 YNNKEL (reference sequence). The CDR3 region has the DNA TGTGCCAGCAGCCAAGATGAACAGCCCTTTGGATCTGGAAACACCATATATTTT. This translates into CASSQDEQPFGSGNTIYF.

This chain connects TRBV27 to TRBJ2-7; perhaps TRBD2 as D (7 bases). Trimming took 8 bases from V and 2 from J, leaving 19 bases between them. The CDR3 runs 15 residues. Germline V gene sequence: CDR1 MNHEY, CDR2 SMNVEV (reference sequence). In DNA form, the CDR3 reads TGTGCCAGCGCCCTTGGGGGGGGGCGAACCTACGAGCAGTACGTC. Amino acid sequence: CASALGGGRTYEQYV.

The J gene is TRBJ2-5, the V gene TRBV5-1; maybe TRBD2 (5 bases). CDR1 SGHRS and CDR2 YFSETQ come from the germline V gene. CDR3 size: 14 residues. V shed 0 bases and J shed 2 bases, with 8 bases lying between them. The DNA for the CDR3 is TGCGCCAGCAGCTTGGCCGGGATACAAGAGACCCAGTACTTC. Protein: CASSLAGIQETQYF.

The J gene is TRBJ2-1, the V gene TRBV5-6; 10 bases fit TRBD1. Looked up from germline, CDR1 is SGHDT and CDR2 is YYEEEE. The ends lost 4 bases at V and 6 bases at J; junction bases unmatched: 7. The CDR3 contains 15 residues. The chain's CDR3 is CASSTDRGHGNEQFF. CDR3 DNA sequence: TGTGCCAGCAGCACAGACAGGGGGCACGGCAATGAGCAGTTCTTC.

This chain links TRBV5-1 with TRBJ2-2; 7 bases agree with TRBD2. Germline V gene data show CDR1 as SGHRS and CDR2 as YFSETQ. This CDR3 has 17 residues. The V gene end was trimmed by 6 bases and the J gene end by 0 bases; junction bases not matched to a gene: 11. CDR3 sequence reads: CASTIALAASNTGELFF. The CDR3 DNA sequence: TGCGCCAGCACAATCGCGCTAGCGGCCTCGAACACCGGGGAGCTGTTTTTT.

This chain joins TRBV6-5 and TRBJ1-2; tentatively, D is TRBD1 (6 bases). Trimming took 7 bases from V and 8 from J, leaving 20 bases between them. The CDR3 has 14 residues. In germline, CDR1 is MNHEY, CDR2 SVGAGI. CDR3 amino acids: CASTKMRGAEGYTF. The CDR3 region has the DNA TGTGCCAGCACTAAAATGCGGGGGGCTGAGGGCTACACCTTC.